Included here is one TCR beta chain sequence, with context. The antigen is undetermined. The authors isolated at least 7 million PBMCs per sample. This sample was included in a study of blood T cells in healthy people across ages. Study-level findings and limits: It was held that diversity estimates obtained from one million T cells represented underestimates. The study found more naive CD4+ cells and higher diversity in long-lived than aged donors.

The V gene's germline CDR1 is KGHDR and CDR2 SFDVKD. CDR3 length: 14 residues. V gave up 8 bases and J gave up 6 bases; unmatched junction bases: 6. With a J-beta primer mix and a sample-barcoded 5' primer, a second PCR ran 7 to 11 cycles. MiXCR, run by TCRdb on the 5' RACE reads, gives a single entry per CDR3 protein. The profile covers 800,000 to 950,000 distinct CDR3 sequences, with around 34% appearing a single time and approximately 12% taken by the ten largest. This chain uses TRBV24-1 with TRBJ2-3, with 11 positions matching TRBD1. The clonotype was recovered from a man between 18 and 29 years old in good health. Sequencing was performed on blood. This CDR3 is CATKHRTGGDTQYF. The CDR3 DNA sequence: TGTGCCACCAAGCACCGGACAGGGGGCGATACGCAGTATTTT.